Sequencing of this T cell receptor beta chain was carried out in a study of T-cell memory formation after mild COVID-19. On the study more broadly: Largely, TCR clusters stayed within a single donor. General study results and limits: Clones contracting day 15 to 85 were balanced CD4/CD8; later expanders leaned CD4+. Clones that contracted clustered mainly in CM and EM if CD4+ and in EMRA if CD8+. Memory sampled before infection contained some responding clones, suggesting cross-reactive memory joined.

Regarding this clonotype: Its antigen is not known.

One entry per CDR3 protein, called by TCRdb with MiXCR from the 5' RACE reads. The profile shows 550,000 to 600,000 distinct CDR3 sequences, approximately 15% of them singletons. The CDR3 length is 18 residues. Germline trimming cut 8 bases from V and 2 bases from J; bases unmatched to any gene: 14. Germline lookup yields CDR1 GTSNPN and CDR2 SVGIG (reference sequence). Sequencing input: PBMCs or a T cell subset sorted from them (not recorded which). The chain carries TRBV30 and TRBJ2-6; TRBD1 aligns across 11 bases. The receptor's source is an adult woman who had mild COVID-19 (a few samples of this study predate the infection). Cell type and time point are not known. CDR3 DNA: TGTGCCGCTGAGTCCCCTCGGACAGGGGGCGCTGGGGCCAACGTCCTGACTTTC. This encodes CAAESPRTGGAGANVLTF. The full variable domain, rest sourced from reference TRBV30 and TRBJ2-6, is SQTIHQWPATLVQPVGSPLSLECTVEGTSNPNLYWYRQAAGRGLQLLFYSVGIGQISSEVPQNLSASRPQDRQFILSSKKLLLSDSGFYLCAAESPRTGGAGANVLTFGAGSRLTVL.